These T cell receptor beta chains were read from a single sample in a study of blood T cell repertoires in COVID-19. Assay used: immunoSEQ multiplex PCR; TCRdb lists only in-frame clones, some missing. This sample has around 190,000 clones, with more than 70% found just once. Source material: peripheral blood. The origin of the receptors is a man over 45 with COVID-19, enrolled during active disease. The CDR3 runs from the conserved cysteine through the conserved F or W. The D gene is left open where the match is weak. Clone sizes are given selectively: once, few, many, or a class where the clone is expanded.

CDR3 protein | CDR3 DNA | D gene | clone size | J gene | V gene
CATALGQKNTEAFF | TGTGCCACGGCCCTGGGACAAAAGAACACTGAAGCTTTCTTT | . | once | TRBJ1-1 | TRBV21-1
CASSLGMDRRSYNEQFF | TGTGCCAGCAGCTTAGGGATGGACAGGCGGTCTTACAATGAGCAGTTCTTC | TRBD1 | . | TRBJ2-1 | TRBV11-2
CASSTGTGKDEQYF | TGTGCCAGCAGTACCGGGACAGGGAAAGACGAGCAGTACTTC | TRBD1 | . | TRBJ2-7 | TRBV28
CAWRRAGGQAGANVLTF | TGTGCCTGGAGGAGGGCGGGGGGCCAGGCTGGGGCCAACGTCCTGACTTTC | TRBD2 | . | TRBJ2-6 | TRBV30
CASSAGTRGNEQFF | TGTGCCAGCAGCGCCGGGACTAGGGGTAATGAGCAGTTCTTC | TRBD2 | few | TRBJ2-1 | TRBV9
CASRDQLAGGADTQYF | TGTGCCAGCAGGGACCAATTAGCGGGAGGGGCAGATACGCAGTATTTT | TRBD2 | . | TRBJ2-3 | TRBV6-6
CASSLDRGLRETQYF | TGTGCCAGCAGCCTCGACAGGGGTTTACGGGAGACCCAGTACTTC | TRBD1 | . | TRBJ2-5 | TRBV7-8
CASSLGGYRDPLVETQYF | TGTGCCAGCAGCTTAGGGGGATACAGGGACCCGTTGGTAGAGACCCAGTACTTC | . | once | TRBJ2-5 | TRBV7-6
CASSQTSGGNTGELFF | TGTGCCAGCAGCCAAACTAGCGGGGGGAACACCGGGGAGCTGTTTTTT | TRBD2 | . | TRBJ2-2 | TRBV6-2/TRBV6-3
CASGLGTFSTNEKLFF | TGTGCTAGTGGTTTAGGGACATTTTCAACTAATGAAAAACTGTTTTTT | . | . | TRBJ1-4 | TRBV12-5
CASSEAAGRETQYF | TGTGCCAGCAGTGAAGCGGCAGGGAGGGAGACCCAGTACTTC | . | once | TRBJ2-5 | TRBV6-1
CAWSVGGGDEQYF | TGTGCCTGGAGTGTAGGAGGGGGCGACGAGCAGTACTTC | . | . | TRBJ2-7 | TRBV30
CASSGTEGEQYF | TGTGCCAGCAGCGGGACAGAGGGCGAGCAGTACTTC | TRBD1 | . | TRBJ2-7 | TRBV2
CASSLGEGLYNEQFF | TGTGCCAGCAGCTTAGGGGAGGGCCTCTACAATGAGCAGTTCTTC | TRBD2 | once | TRBJ2-1 | TRBV7-9
CASRDRGRETQYF | TGTGCCAGTAGGGACAGGGGGCGTGAGACCCAGTACTTC | TRBD1 | . | TRBJ2-5 | TRBV19
CASGNRVHNSPLHF | TGTGCCAGCGGTAACCGGGTCCACAATTCACCCCTCCACTTT | . | . | TRBJ1-6 | TRBV3-1/TRBV3-2
CASGVTGIIQETQYF | TGTGCCAGCGGGGTAACGGGGATCATTCAAGAGACCCAGTACTTC | . | few | TRBJ2-5 | TRBV7-2
CASSSSRQGPYGYTF | TGTGCCAGCAGTTCATCCCGACAGGGACCCTATGGCTACACCTTC | TRBD1 | . | TRBJ1-2 | TRBV6-5
CASSNIYEQYF | TGTGCCAGCAGTAACATCTACGAGCAGTACTTC | . | . | TRBJ2-7 | TRBV2
CASSLATGGNQPQHF | TGTGCCAGCAGTTTAGCGACAGGGGGCAATCAGCCCCAGCATTTT | TRBD1 | few | TRBJ1-5 | TRBV27
CASSSGTGDEKLFF | TGCGCCAGCAGCTCAGGAACAGGGGATGAAAAACTGTTTTTT | TRBD1 | . | TRBJ1-4 | TRBV5-1
CASSMAGGYNEQFF | TGTGCCAGTAGTATGGCGGGGGGCTACAATGAGCAGTTCTTC | TRBD2 | . | TRBJ2-1 | TRBV19
CSASVLAGDFDTQYF | TGCAGTGCTAGTGTCCTAGCGGGAGACTTTGATACGCAGTATTTT | TRBD2 | . | TRBJ2-3 | TRBV20-1
CASTPGGSGNTIYF | TGCGCCAGCACCCCGGGGGGATCCGGAAACACCATATATTTT | . | once | TRBJ1-3 | TRBV5-1
CASSIGGTNGQYF | TGTGCCAGTAGTATTGGGGGGACCAACGGGCAGTACTTC | . | . | TRBJ2-7 | TRBV19
CASSLGLSGRATDTQYF | TGTGCCAGCAGCTTGGGGTTGAGCGGGAGGGCCACAGATACGCAGTATTTT | TRBD2 | . | TRBJ2-3 | TRBV5-4
CASSRGDRGPDTQYF | TGTGCCAGCAGCCGGGGGGATCGGGGCCCAGATACGCAGTATTTT | TRBD2 | . | TRBJ2-3 | TRBV7-2
CASSTSGRRYEQYF | TGTGCCAGCAGTACTAGCGGGAGGAGATACGAGCAGTACTTC | TRBD2 | . | TRBJ2-7 | TRBV6-6
CAIRGTGVTEAFF | TGTGCCATCAGGGGGACAGGGGTTACTGAAGCTTTCTTT | TRBD1 | . | TRBJ1-1 | TRBV10-3
CASSLRQGHMQNSPLHF | TGTGCCAGCAGTCTCCGACAGGGGCACATGCAAAATTCACCCCTCCACTTT | TRBD1 | . | TRBJ1-6 | TRBV27
CASSFGQGQGEKLFF | TGTGCCAGCAGCTTTGGACAGGGGCAAGGAGAAAAACTGTTTTTT | TRBD1 | . | TRBJ1-4 | TRBV11-2
CASSQVGGGVYEQYF | TGCGCCAGCAGCCAAGTCGGCGGGGGAGTCTACGAGCAGTACTTC | TRBD2 | . | TRBJ2-7 | TRBV4-1
CASSSGGALYGYTF | TGTGCCAGCAGCTCCGGAGGGGCGCTCTATGGCTACACCTTC | . | few | TRBJ1-2 | TRBV7-9
CASSPRTGGGEKLFF | TGTGCCAGCAGCCCCAGGACAGGGGGGGGTGAAAAACTGTTTTTT | TRBD1 | . | TRBJ1-4 | TRBV5-5
CASSGGGPVYNEQFF | TGCGCCAGCAGCGGCGGGGGGCCTGTATACAATGAGCAGTTCTTC | TRBD2 | . | TRBJ2-1 | TRBV5-1